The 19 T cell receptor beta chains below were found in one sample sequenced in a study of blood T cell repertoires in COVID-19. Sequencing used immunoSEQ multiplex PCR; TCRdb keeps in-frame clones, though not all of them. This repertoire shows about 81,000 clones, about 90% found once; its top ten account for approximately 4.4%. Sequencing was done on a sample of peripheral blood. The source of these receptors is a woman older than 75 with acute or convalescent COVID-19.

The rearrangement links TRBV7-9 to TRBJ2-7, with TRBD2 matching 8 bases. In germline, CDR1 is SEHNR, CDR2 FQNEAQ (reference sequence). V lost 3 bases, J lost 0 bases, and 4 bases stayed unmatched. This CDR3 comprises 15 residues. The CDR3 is CASSFGGTSSYEQYF. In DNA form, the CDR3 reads TGTGCCAGCAGCTTCGGCGGGACTAGCTCCTACGAGCAGTACTTC.

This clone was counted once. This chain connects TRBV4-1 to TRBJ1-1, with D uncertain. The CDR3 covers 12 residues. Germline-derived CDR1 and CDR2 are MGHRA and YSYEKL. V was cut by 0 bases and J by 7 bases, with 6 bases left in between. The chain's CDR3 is CASSQDGYEAFF. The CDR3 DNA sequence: TGCGCCAGCAGCCAAGACGGGTATGAAGCTTTCTTT.

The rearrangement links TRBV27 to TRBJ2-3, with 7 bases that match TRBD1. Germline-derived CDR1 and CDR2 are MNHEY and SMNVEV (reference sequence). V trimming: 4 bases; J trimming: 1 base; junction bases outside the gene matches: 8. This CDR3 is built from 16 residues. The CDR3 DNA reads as TGTGCCAGCAGTTCTATTCAGGGGGTTGGCACAGATACGCAGTATTTT. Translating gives CASSSIQGVGTDTQYF.

As DNA, the CDR3 is TGTGCCAGCAGCAGTACCGGGACTATCAGCTCCTACGAGCAGTACTTC. Its translation is CASSSTGTISSYEQYF. This chain uses TRBV6-2 or TRBV6-3 with TRBJ2-7, with 7 bases matching TRBD2. The CDR3 runs to 16 residues. V dropped 6 bases and J dropped 0; count of bases not matched to a gene: 11. The V gene's germline CDR1 is MNHEY and CDR2 SVGEGT.

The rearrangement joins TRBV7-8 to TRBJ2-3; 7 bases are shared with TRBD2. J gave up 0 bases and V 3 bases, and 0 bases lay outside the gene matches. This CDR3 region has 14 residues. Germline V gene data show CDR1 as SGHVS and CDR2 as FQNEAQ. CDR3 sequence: CASSFSGSTDTQYF. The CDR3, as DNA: TGTGCCAGCAGCTTTAGCGGGAGCACAGATACGCAGTATTTT.

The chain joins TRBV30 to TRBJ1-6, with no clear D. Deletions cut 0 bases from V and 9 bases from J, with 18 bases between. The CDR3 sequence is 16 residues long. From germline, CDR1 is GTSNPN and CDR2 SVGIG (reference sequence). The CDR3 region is CAWSVRAGSGLSPLHF. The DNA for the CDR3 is TGTGCCTGGAGTGTACGGGCGGGCAGCGGACTTTCACCCCTCCACTTT.

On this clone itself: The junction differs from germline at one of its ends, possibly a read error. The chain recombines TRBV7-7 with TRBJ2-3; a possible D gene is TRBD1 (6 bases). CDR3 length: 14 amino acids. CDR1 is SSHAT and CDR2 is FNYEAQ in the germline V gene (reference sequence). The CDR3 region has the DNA TGTGCTAGCAGCTCTACAGGGTCCACAGATACGCAGTATTTT. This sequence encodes CASSSTGSTDTQYF.

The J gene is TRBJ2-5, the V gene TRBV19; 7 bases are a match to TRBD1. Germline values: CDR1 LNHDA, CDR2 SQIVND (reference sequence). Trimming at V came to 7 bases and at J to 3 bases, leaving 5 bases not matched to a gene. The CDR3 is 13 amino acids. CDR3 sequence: CASKGDREETQYF. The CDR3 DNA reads TGTGCCAGTAAGGGGGACAGAGAAGAGACCCAGTACTTC. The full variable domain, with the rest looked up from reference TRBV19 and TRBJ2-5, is DGGITQSPKYLFRKEGQNVTLSCEQNLNHDAMYWYRQDPGQGLRLIYYSQIVNDFQKGDIAEGYSVSREKKESFPLTVTSAQKNPTAFYLCASKGDREETQYFGPGTRLLVL.

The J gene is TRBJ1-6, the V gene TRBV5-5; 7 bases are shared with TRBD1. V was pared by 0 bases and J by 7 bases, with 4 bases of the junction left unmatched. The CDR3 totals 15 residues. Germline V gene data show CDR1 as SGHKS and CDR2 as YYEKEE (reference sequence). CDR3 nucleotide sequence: TGTGCCAGCAGCTTGGGCGCCAGGGGGAATTCACCCCTCCACTTT. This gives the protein CASSLGARGNSPLHF.

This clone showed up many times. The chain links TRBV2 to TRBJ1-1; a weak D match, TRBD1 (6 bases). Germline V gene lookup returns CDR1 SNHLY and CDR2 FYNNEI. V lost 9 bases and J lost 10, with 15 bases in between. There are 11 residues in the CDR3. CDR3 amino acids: CASQGSVLAFF. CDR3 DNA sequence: TGTGCCAGTCAGGGGTCGGTATTAGCTTTCTTT.

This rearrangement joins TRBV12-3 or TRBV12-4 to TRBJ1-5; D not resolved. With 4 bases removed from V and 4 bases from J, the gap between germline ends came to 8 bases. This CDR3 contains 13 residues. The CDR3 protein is CASSSTGNQPQHF. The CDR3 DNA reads TGTGCCAGCAGTTCGACTGGAAATCAGCCCCAGCATTTT.

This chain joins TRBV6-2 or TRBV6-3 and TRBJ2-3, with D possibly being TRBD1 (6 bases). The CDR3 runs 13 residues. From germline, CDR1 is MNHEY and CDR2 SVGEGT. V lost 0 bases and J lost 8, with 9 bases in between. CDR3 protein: CASSYSLGGTQYF. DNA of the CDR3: TGTGCCAGCAGTTACTCGTTAGGGGGTACGCAGTATTTT.

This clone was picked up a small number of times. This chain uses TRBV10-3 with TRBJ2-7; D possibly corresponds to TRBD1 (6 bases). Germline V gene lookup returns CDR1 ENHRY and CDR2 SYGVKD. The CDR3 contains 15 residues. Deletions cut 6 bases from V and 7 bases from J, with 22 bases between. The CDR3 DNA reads TGTGCCATCAGCGCGTCACAACAGGGTTACGGGGAGCAGTACTTC. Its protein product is CAISASQQGYGEQYF.

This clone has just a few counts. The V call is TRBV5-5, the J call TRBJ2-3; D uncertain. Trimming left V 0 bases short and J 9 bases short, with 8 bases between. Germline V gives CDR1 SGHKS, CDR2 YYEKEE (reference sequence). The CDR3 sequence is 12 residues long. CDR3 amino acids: CASSLEIITQYF. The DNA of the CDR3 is TGTGCCAGCAGCTTGGAAATAATAACGCAGTATTTT.

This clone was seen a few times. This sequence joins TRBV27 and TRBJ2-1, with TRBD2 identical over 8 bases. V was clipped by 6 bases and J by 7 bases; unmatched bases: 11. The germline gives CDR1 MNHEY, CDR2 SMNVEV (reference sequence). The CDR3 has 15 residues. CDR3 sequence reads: CASSRPGTSWNEQFF. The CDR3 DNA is TGTGCCAGCAGCCGTCCCGGGACTAGTTGGAATGAGCAGTTCTTC.

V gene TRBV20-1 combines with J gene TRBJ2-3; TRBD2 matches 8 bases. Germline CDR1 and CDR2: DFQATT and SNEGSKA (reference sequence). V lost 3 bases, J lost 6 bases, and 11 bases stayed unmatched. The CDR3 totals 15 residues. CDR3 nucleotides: TGCAGTGCTAGTGAAGCGGGGGCCACCGGGGATACGCAGTATTTT. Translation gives CSASEAGATGDTQYF.

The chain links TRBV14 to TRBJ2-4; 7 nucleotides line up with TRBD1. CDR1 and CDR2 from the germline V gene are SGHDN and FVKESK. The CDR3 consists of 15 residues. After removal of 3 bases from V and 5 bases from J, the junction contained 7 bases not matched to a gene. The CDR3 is CASSHNRGIQNIQYF. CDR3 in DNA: TGTGCCAGCAGCCATAACAGGGGAATCCAAAACATTCAGTACTTC.

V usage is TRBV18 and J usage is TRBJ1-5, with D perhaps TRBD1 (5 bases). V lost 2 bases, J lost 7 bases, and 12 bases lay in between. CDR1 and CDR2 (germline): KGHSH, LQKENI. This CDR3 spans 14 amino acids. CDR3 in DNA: TGTGCCAGCTCACCAGGCGGGGGTGGGCAGCCCCAGCATTTT. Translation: CASSPGGGGQPQHF.

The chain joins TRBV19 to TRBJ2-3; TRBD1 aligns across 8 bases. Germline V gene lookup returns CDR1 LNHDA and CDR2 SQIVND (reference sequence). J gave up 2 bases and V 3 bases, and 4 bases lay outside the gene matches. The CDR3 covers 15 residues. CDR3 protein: CASSIGQGDTDTQYF. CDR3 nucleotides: TGTGCCAGTAGTATCGGACAGGGAGACACAGATACGCAGTATTTT.